This T cell receptor beta chain was observed in a study of T cell changes during pregnancy in multiple sclerosis. Measured with immunoSEQ multiplex PCR; TCRdb has only the in-frame clones, and not every one. The sample holds 75,000 to 100,000 clones, roughly 92% seen once. The CDR3 totals 17 residues. The germline V and J ends were trimmed by 4 bases and 8 bases, with 24 bases remaining between them. The V gene's germline CDR1 is SGHRS and CDR2 YFSETQ. This sequence joins TRBV5-1 and TRBJ2-2; weak D call: TRBD1 (6 bases). Sample: peripheral blood, taken after pregnancy. The clonotype was recovered from a female donor with multiple sclerosis, enrolled in a pregnancy study. Here the CDR3 DNA reads TGCGCCAGCAGCACCTCAGGGGAACGAGGGAGACAGGGGGAGCTGTTTTTT. This sequence encodes CASSTSGERGRQGELFF.